These 19 T cell receptor beta chains were sequenced from one sample in a study of T-cell memory formation after mild COVID-19. TCRdb ran MiXCR on the 5' RACE reads and lists one entry per CDR3 protein. This table has hundreds of thousands of distinct CDR3 sequences, over 20% appearing once. Source material: PBMCs or a T cell subset sorted from them (not recorded which). These receptor sequences come from an adult woman who had mild COVID-19 (a few samples of this study predate the infection). Cell type and time point are not known.

This clonotype was seen only a few times. The chain carries TRBV24-1 and TRBJ2-1; 8 bases are a match to TRBD2. Per germline, CDR1 KGHDR and CDR2 SFDVKD. The CDR3 consists of 16 residues. Trimming took 9 bases from V and 8 from J; bases not matched to a gene: 17. CDR3 in amino acids: CATQRRLAGGGYEQFF. The CDR3 DNA sequence: TGTGCCACCCAACGACGCCTAGCCGGGGGGGGCTATGAGCAGTTCTTC.

V and J are TRBV10-2 and TRBJ2-5, with TRBD2 identical over 10 bases. The CDR3 is 15 amino acids. Trimming took 5 bases from V and 5 from J; bases not matched to a gene: 8. Germline lookup yields CDR1 WSHSY and CDR2 SAAADI. CDR3 coding DNA: TGCGCCAGCAGTTACAGCGGGGGGGCCCTCGAGACCCAGTACTTC. This sequence encodes CASSYSGGALETQYF.

The chain is built from TRBV6-6 and TRBJ1-1; D is perhaps TRBD1 (6 bases). CDR1 and CDR2 from the germline V gene are MNHNY and SVGAGI (reference sequence). CDR3 length: 17 amino acids. The ends were cut back, 2 bases at V and 1 base at J, with 17 bases in the middle. The CDR3 coding sequence is TGTGCCAGCAGTTACCCTGGGGGGGCGGTGAGGAACACTGAAGCTTTCTTT. As protein: CASSYPGGAVRNTEAFF.

In nucleotides, the CDR3 is TGTGCCAGCAGCAGAGCGAGGGGCTACGAGCAGTACTTC. Protein sequence: CASSRARGYEQYF. The J gene is TRBJ2-7, the V gene TRBV13, with D possibly called TRBD1 or TRBD2 (5 bases each). The CDR3 spans 13 residues. Trimming removed 5 bases from V and 3 bases from J, with 11 bases in between. Germline V gene sequence: CDR1 PRHDT, CDR2 FYEKMQ (reference sequence).

The chain carries TRBV12-3 or TRBV12-4 and TRBJ2-3; weak D call: TRBD2 (5 bases). V lost 1 base and J 6 bases, leaving 11 bases between the germline ends. The CDR3 extends over 14 amino acids. The CDR3 region is CASSLERVVDTQYF. The CDR3 bases are TGTGCCAGCAGTTTAGAGAGGGTGGTGGATACGCAGTATTTT.

CDR3 residues: CASSQEGGLAGGELFF. In DNA, the CDR3 is TGTGCCAGCAGCCAAGAGGGAGGTCTAGCGGGCGGGGAGCTGTTTTTT. The rearrangement links TRBV4-2 to TRBJ2-2, with TRBD2 identical over 8 bases. V shed 0 bases, J shed 7 bases, and the junction held 7 bases outside the gene matches. This CDR3 has 16 residues. From germline, CDR1 is LGHNA and CDR2 YNFKEQ.

This clonotype has only a few counts. The chain employs TRBV7-2 and TRBJ2-2, with D perhaps TRBD2 (5 bases). CDR1 is SGHTA, CDR2 FQGNSA, per germline. The CDR3 is 15 residues long. The ends were cut back, 3 bases at V and 5 bases at J, with 13 bases in the middle. The CDR3 bases are TGTGCCAGCAGCTTCCCGACTACCCCTACCGGGGAGCTGTTTTTT. It codes for CASSFPTTPTGELFF.

There are a few counts of this clonotype. The rearrangement uses TRBV20-1 and TRBJ1-2, with D possibly TRBD1 on 6 matching bases. V was cut by 0 bases and J by 3 bases, with 11 bases left in between. Germline V gives CDR1 DFQATT, CDR2 SNEGSKA (reference sequence). There are 14 residues in the CDR3. CDR3 sequence reads: CSARDRQVDYGYTF. CDR3 bases: TGCAGTGCTAGAGACCGACAGGTTGACTATGGCTACACCTTC.

The chain is built from TRBV4-1 and TRBJ2-1, with 11 positions matching TRBD2. Losses at the gene ends were 1 base for V and 2 bases for J; bases not matched to a gene: 7. The CDR3 contains 18 residues. Germline V gives CDR1 MGHRA, CDR2 YSYEKL. Here the CDR3 reads CASSQALLAGATYNEQFF. CDR3 DNA sequence: TGCGCCAGCAGCCAAGCCCTACTAGCGGGGGCAACCTACAATGAGCAGTTCTTC.

This clonotype was found a few times. The rearrangement uses TRBV7-2 and TRBJ2-7; possibly TRBD2 for D (5 bases). Germline CDR1 and CDR2: SGHTA and FQGNSA. Trimming took off 5 bases at V and 3 bases at J, with 14 bases between the two ends. This CDR3 region has 14 residues. The DNA of the CDR3 is TGTGCCAGCAGCGATGACGGGGAGTACTACGAGCAGTACTTC. Its protein is CASSDDGEYYEQYF. Combining the CDR3 with reference TRBV7-2 and TRBJ2-7 gives the whole variable domain GAGVSQSPSNKVTEKGKDVELRCDPISGHTALYWYRQSLGQGLEFLIYFQGNSAPDKSGLPSDRFSAERTGGSVSTLTIQRTQQEDSAVYLCASSDDGEYYEQYFGPGTRLTVT.

This clonotype has ten or more counts. The V call is TRBV7-9, the J call TRBJ1-1; TRBD1 is a possible D gene (6 bases). The germline V and J ends were trimmed by 5 bases and 0 bases, with 13 bases remaining between them. The CDR3 covers 15 residues. Germline CDR1 reads SEHNR; CDR2 reads FQNEAQ (reference sequence). The CDR3 is CASSPRTAMNTEAFF. The CDR3 DNA reads TGTGCCAGCAGCCCCCGGACAGCCATGAACACTGAAGCTTTCTTT.

The chain uses TRBV5-1 and TRBJ1-2; the D is unclear. With 3 bases removed from V and 0 bases from J, the gap between germline ends came to 9 bases. Germline V gene lookup returns CDR1 SGHRS and CDR2 YFSETQ. The CDR3 totals 14 residues. The CDR3 region is CASSYGQTNYGYTF. In DNA form, the CDR3 reads TGCGCCAGCAGCTACGGGCAAACTAACTATGGCTACACCTTC.

V is TRBV29-1 and J is TRBJ1-1; D unclear. V lost 0 bases and J lost 6, with 17 bases in between. The germline V gene encodes CDR1 SQVTM and CDR2 ANQGSEA. The CDR3 is 15 residues long. DNA of the CDR3: TGCAGCGTTGAAGAGTGGAAGGGATCTCTTCCTGAAGCTTTCTTT. Protein: CSVEEWKGSLPEAFF.

In its sample, this clonotype was seen a few times. The V and J genes are TRBV7-6 and TRBJ2-3; the match to TRBD1 covers 10 bases. CDR1 and CDR2 (germline): SGHVS, FNYEAQ. J gave up 4 bases and V 4 bases, and 5 bases lay outside the gene matches. The CDR3 is 15 residues long. CDR3 nucleotides: TGTGCCAGCAGCTCGGGACAGGGGAGTTCAGATACGCAGTATTTT. Protein product: CASSSGQGSSDTQYF.

The V gene is TRBV6-2 or TRBV6-3, the J gene TRBJ2-5, with 7 positions matching TRBD2. This CDR3 spans 14 amino acids. V lost 6 bases to trimming and J lost 1 base; unmatched junction nucleotides: 5. The germline V gene encodes CDR1 MNHEY and CDR2 SVGEGT. CDR3 bases: TGTGCCAGCAGCCACGGACTAGTCCAAGAGACCCAGTACTTC. Amino acids: CASSHGLVQETQYF.

Points on this clonotype: A much larger clone sits a single nucleotide away, making a read error possible. This chain joins TRBV7-2 and TRBJ2-3; no clear D. The CDR3 length is 12 residues. CDR1 is SGHTA, CDR2 FQGNSA, per germline. V dropped 5 bases and J dropped 4 bases, with 7 bases sitting between them. CDR3: CASSRGADTQYF. In DNA form, the CDR3 reads TGTGCCAGCAGCCGCGGCGCAGATACGCAGTATTTT.

This clonotype showed up just a few times. The J gene is TRBJ2-1, the V gene TRBV7-8, with TRBD2 identical over 8 bases. The CDR3 covers 20 residues. The germline gives CDR1 SGHVS, CDR2 FQNEAQ. Trimming took 3 bases from V and 7 from J; bases not matched to a gene: 23. The CDR3 here is CASSLGNRAVLAVTGNEQFF. Here the CDR3 DNA reads TGTGCCAGCAGCTTGGGAAATAGGGCGGTACTAGCGGTTACGGGGAATGAGCAGTTCTTC. The full variable domain, its missing parts supplied by reference TRBV7-8 and TRBJ2-1, is GAGVSQSPRYKVAKRGQDVALRCDPISGHVSLFWYQQALGQGPEFLTYFQNEAQLDKSGLPSDRFFAERPEGSVSTLKIQRTQQEDSAVYLCASSLGNRAVLAVTGNEQFFGPGTRLTVL.

The sample holds many counts of this clonotype. The DNA of the CDR3 is TGTGCCAGCAGTTACGGCGGGAGATGGGCCTACAATGAGCAGTTCTTC. It yields the protein CASSYGGRWAYNEQFF. V is TRBV6-5 and J is TRBJ2-1; 7 nucleotides align to TRBD2. CDR3 length: 16 residues. J was trimmed by 2 bases and V by 2 bases; bases with no gene match: 6. Germline-derived CDR1 and CDR2 are MNHEY and SVGAGI.

In this sample, this clonotype turned up a few times. The V call is TRBV24-1, the J call TRBJ2-5; TRBD1 or TRBD2 may be the D gene (5 bases each). This CDR3 region has 14 residues. Germline CDR1 and CDR2: KGHDR and SFDVKD. Trimming cost V 3 bases and J 4 bases, with 11 bases left between them. CDR3 region: CATSDPGTAETQYF. CDR3 in DNA: TGTGCCACCAGTGATCCTGGGACCGCAGAGACCCAGTACTTC.